Given below is one T cell receptor (beta chain) in context. Antigen unknown. The data belong to a study of T cell responses to AZD1222 COVID-19 vaccine. V was cut by 0 bases and J by 4 bases, with 13 bases left in between. Germline V gene data show CDR1 as SGDLS and CDR2 as YYNGEE. This CDR3 is 16 amino acids long. General study results and limits: Only six or seven AZD1222 recipients were seropositive at baseline. Recipients of two AZD1222 doses showed rising Spike-specific TCR breadth and depth. With dominance at 160-218 and 743-854, vaccine-associated CD4 TCRs spanned spike. White British people made up most donors, females outnumbered males, and clonal diversity was possibly underestimated.

Repertoires were generated with immunoSEQ multiplex PCR, while TCRdb's copy carries only in-frame clones and drops some. The table has 120,000 to 150,000 clones, 85% to 95% seen once. This TCR was recovered from an adult in good health. This material consisted of peripheral blood, taken on day 0 of MenACWY control vaccination. The rearrangement joins TRBV9 to TRBJ2-2, with D perhaps being TRBD1 or TRBD2 (5 bases each). The CDR3 sequence is CASSVGGARVTGELFF. DNA of the CDR3: TGTGCCAGCAGCGTAGGAGGGGCCCGTGTCACCGGGGAGCTGTTTTTT.